These T cell receptor beta chains were read from a single sample in a study of blood T cell repertoires in COVID-19. The method was immunoSEQ multiplex PCR; TCRdb's version includes in-frame clones alone and lacks a portion of them. Of about 180,000 clones in the sample, 88% were seen once. Material: PBMCs or T cells enriched from blood (not recorded which). The receptors stem from a woman under 30 who had recovered from COVID-19. Each CDR3 is given with its conserved first and last residue. A D gene is named only where the DNA matches it firmly. Some rows mark clone size as missing; the rest say once, few, many or name a class of expanded clone.

V	length	D	size	J	DNA	CDR3
TRBV5-1	13	TRBD1	once	TRBJ1-4	TGCGCCAGCAGCTTTGGACAGGGCGAAAAACTGTTTTTT	CASSFGQGEKLFF
TRBV25-1	15	-	-	TRBJ1-4	TGTGCCAGCAGCCATACCGGGACAATAGGGGAAAAACTGTTTTTT	CASSHTGTIGEKLFF
TRBV11-2	15	TRBD1	-	TRBJ2-7	TGTGCCAGCAGCTCTCCCGGGACAGCCTCATACGAGCAGTACTTC	CASSSPGTASYEQYF
TRBV13	16	TRBD2	once	TRBJ2-7	TGTGCCAGCAGCTCCCTATCGCGGGAGATGGTCGGCGAGCAGTACTTC	CASSSLSREMVGEQYF
TRBV2	14	TRBD1	-	TRBJ1-2	TGTGCCAGCCGTTACGAAGGGGACAGCTCTGGCTACACCTTC	CASRYEGDSSGYTF
TRBV11-2	12	-	-	TRBJ1-1	TGTGCCAGCAGCTCCCGACAGATTGGAGCTTTCTTT	CASSSRQIGAFF
TRBV4-1	14	-	-	TRBJ1-2	TGCGCCAGCAGCCAAGCGACAGGCCCGTATGGCTACACCTTC	CASSQATGPYGYTF
TRBV4-2	15	-	once	TRBJ2-5	TGTGCCAGCAGCCAAGAGGTAGGGGCTGAAGAGACCCAGTACTTC	CASSQEVGAEETQYF
TRBV5-1	18	TRBD1	-	TRBJ1-1	TGCGCCAGCAGCGTTGGACAGGGGGGTATTAGCCCGAACACTGAAGCTTTCTTT	CASSVGQGGISPNTEAFF
TRBV27	16	TRBD1	-	TRBJ2-7	TGTGCCAGCAGTTTAGCCGGGACAGGGAGCTCCTACGAGCAGTACTTC	CASSLAGTGSSYEQYF
TRBV7-2	15	-	-	TRBJ1-5	TGTGCCAGCAGCTCCCTCAGGGGCCCTAATCAGCCCCAGCATTTT	CASSSLRGPNQPQHF
TRBV7-9	14	TRBD1	-	TRBJ2-7	TGTGCCAGCAGCTCCGGGACAGGGCCGGAGGAGCAGTACTTC	CASSSGTGPEEQYF
TRBV2	15	TRBD1	-	TRBJ1-4	TGTGCCAGCAGTGGGAGGGACAGGTCCCCCGTGAAACTGTTTTTT	CASSGRDRSPVKLFF
TRBV18	14	-	-	TRBJ2-7	TGTGCCAGCTCAACGCGGACAGCAGCCTACGAGCAGTACTTC	CASSTRTAAYEQYF
TRBV6-6	15	-	-	TRBJ1-5	TGTGCCAGCAGTTACGCGGAAAATAGCAATCAGCCCCAGCATTTT	CASSYAENSNQPQHF
TRBV10-1	16	TRBD1	-	TRBJ2-2	TGCGCCAGCAGTGAGTCGCGCGGACAGGGGCTCGGGGAGCTGTTTTTT	CASSESRGQGLGELFF
TRBV5-5	15	-	once	TRBJ1-4	TGTGCCAGCAACTCCAGGGGCGAGGGGGATGAAAAACTGTTTTTT	CASNSRGEGDEKLFF
TRBV29-1	17	TRBD2	-	TRBJ2-3	TGCAGCGTTGATCTAGCGGGGGGTTCGGTGGGCACAGATACGCAGTATTTT	CSVDLAGGSVGTDTQYF
TRBV10-1	15	TRBD2	-	TRBJ2-7	TGCGCCAGCAGCCTCGGACTAGCGGGGACCTACGAGCAGTACTTC	CASSLGLAGTYEQYF
TRBV27	11	-	-	TRBJ2-7	TGTGCCAGCAGTAGGGGCTACGAGCAGTACTTC	CASSRGYEQYF
TRBV2	16	TRBD1	-	TRBJ1-4	TGTGCCAGCAGTGGTGGGACAGGTTCTCCTAATGAAAAACTGTTTTTT	CASSGGTGSPNEKLFF
TRBV6-5	13	-	-	TRBJ1-1	TGTGCCAGCAGGGCGACAGGGAACACTGAAGCTTTCTTT	CASRATGNTEAFF
TRBV5-6	17	-	-	TRBJ2-7	TGTGCCAGCAGCTTACAGGCCTTAGGTGGGGTAACGTACGAGCAGTACTTC	CASSLQALGGVTYEQYF